The 21 T cell receptor beta chains presented below share a single source sample, sequenced in a study of blood T cell repertoires in COVID-19. Assay: immunoSEQ multiplex PCR; the TCRdb copy retains only in-frame clones and omits some. The sample records 100,000 to 150,000 clones, over 60% being singletons. The material sequenced was peripheral blood. The receptors stem from a man aged 40-50 years with active or convalescent COVID-19.

The chain carries TRBV2 and TRBJ1-2; 7 bases are a match to TRBD1. Germline V lookup: CDR1 SNHLY, CDR2 FYNNEI. Germline trimming cut 3 bases from V and 7 bases from J; bases unmatched to any gene: 5. This CDR3 is 13 amino acids long. The CDR3 here is CASSDRGVRGYTF. The DNA for the CDR3 is TGTGCCAGCAGTGACAGGGGGGTTCGTGGCTACACCTTC.

The chain recombines TRBV7-8 with TRBJ1-5, with 8 bases lining up with TRBD1. The germline V gene encodes CDR1 SGHVS and CDR2 FQNEAQ. With V trimmed by 5 bases and J by 6 bases, 9 bases remained unmatched. The CDR3 extends over 15 amino acids. The CDR3 sequence is CASSPRTGKGQPQHF. CDR3 nucleotides: TGTGCCAGCAGCCCTCGGACAGGGAAAGGTCAGCCCCAGCATTTT.

The chain couples TRBV28 to TRBJ1-5; 8 bases align to TRBD1. From germline, CDR1 is MDHEN and CDR2 SYDVKM. This CDR3 is 14 amino acids long. The J segment lost 5 bases and the V segment lost 6 bases, leaving 6 bases of the junction unmatched. The CDR3 region has the DNA TGTGCCAGCAGCCGGACAGGGCGCTATCAGCCCCAGCATTTT. Amino acids: CASSRTGRYQPQHF.

The chain joins TRBV30 to TRBJ1-3; D remains unclear. Trimming stripped 2 bases from V and 0 bases from J, with 8 bases between. Germline CDR1 and CDR2: GTSNPN and SVGIG (reference sequence). This CDR3 has 14 residues. The CDR3 region is CAWSLERSGNTIYF. CDR3 nucleotides: TGTGCCTGGAGTTTGGAGCGCTCTGGAAACACCATATATTTT.

This clone was detected ten times or more. The chain is built from TRBV4-1 and TRBJ1-1; maybe TRBD1 (6 bases). Germline CDR1 MGHRA, CDR2 YSYEKL. Deletions cut 4 bases from V and 9 bases from J, with 15 bases between. CDR3 length: 13 amino acids. In DNA, the CDR3 is TGCGCCAGCAGCCTGGGAGCGGGGGCTAAAGCTTTCTTT. Its protein is CASSLGAGAKAFF.

This clone was seen a few times. The V and J genes are TRBV11-2 and TRBJ2-7; D is uncertain. The CDR3 length is 15 residues. CDR1 is SGHAT, CDR2 FQNNGV, per germline. Trimming shortened V by 1 base and J by 3 bases, and 13 bases separated the two germline ends. CDR3 coding DNA: TGTGCCAGCAGCTTAGGACACGGAACTTACTACGAGCAGTACTTC. It codes for CASSLGHGTYYEQYF.

The genes are TRBV12-3 or TRBV12-4 and TRBJ2-7, with 8 bases fitting TRBD1. V dropped 8 bases and J dropped 2; count of bases not matched to a gene: 5. This CDR3 contains 13 residues. The CDR3 bases are TGTGCCAGCTCGTGGACAGGGCCCTACGAGCAGTACTTC. Translation gives CASSWTGPYEQYF.

V usage is TRBV4-1 and J usage is TRBJ1-4, with a possible D match to TRBD1 (5 bases). The germline V gene encodes CDR1 MGHRA and CDR2 YSYEKL. V lost 1 base and J 5 bases, leaving 11 bases between the germline ends. The CDR3 loop spans 15 amino acids. Here the CDR3 reads CASSQGRQQNEKLFF. As DNA, the CDR3 is TGCGCCAGCAGCCAAGGTCGACAGCAGAATGAAAAACTGTTTTTT.

In its sample, this clone was seen once. CDR3 protein: CAWSYPGGGNQPQHF. The CDR3 nucleotides read TGTGCCTGGAGTTATCCGGGGGGAGGCAATCAGCCCCAGCATTTT. The chain is built from TRBV30 and TRBJ1-5; tentatively, D is TRBD1 (5 bases). The CDR3 runs 15 residues. Germline CDR1 reads GTSNPN; CDR2 reads SVGIG (reference sequence). The V gene lost 2 bases and the J gene lost 2 bases, with 13 bases spanning the gap.

The chain carries TRBV11-2 and TRBJ2-3; D is unclear. V gave up 3 bases and J gave up 2 bases, with 6 bases separating them. Germline V gene data show CDR1 as SGHAT and CDR2 as FQNNGV. The CDR3 is made up of 13 amino acids. CDR3 protein: CASSLRYTDTQYF. DNA for the CDR3: TGTGCCAGCAGCTTGAGATACACAGATACGCAGTATTTT.

This rearrangement joins TRBV18 to TRBJ1-1; 8 bases align to TRBD1. The CDR3 is 15 residues long. The J segment lost 5 bases and the V segment lost 3 bases, leaving 8 bases of the junction unmatched. Germline CDR1 KGHSH, CDR2 LQKENI. This CDR3 reads CASSPLDRVGTEAFF. CDR3 nucleotide sequence: TGTGCCAGCTCACCTCTGGACAGGGTAGGAACTGAAGCTTTCTTT. The full variable domain, with the rest looked up from reference TRBV18 and TRBJ1-1, is NAGVMQNPRHLVRRRGQEARLRCSPMKGHSHVYWYRQLPEEGLKFMVYLQKENIIDESGMPKERFSAEFPKEGPSILRIQQVVRGDSAAYFCASSPLDRVGTEAFFGQGTRLTVV.

The chain combines TRBV3-1 (or the pseudogene TRBV3-2) with TRBJ1-2; D may be TRBD1 (5 bases). The CDR3 consists of 14 residues. Trimming took 5 bases from V and 14 from J, leaving 24 bases between them. Germline V CDR1 and CDR2: LGHDT, YNNKEL (reference sequence). The DNA of the CDR3 is TGTGCCAGCAGCATACCCCAAGATTTTCTGGGGCCTACCTTC. It encodes CASSIPQDFLGPTF.

The rearrangement links TRBV7-3 to TRBJ2-2; the D is unclear. The V and J ends lost 0 bases and 6 bases respectively, with 2 bases between them. The CDR3 is made up of 12 amino acids. The germline V gene has CDR1 SGHTA and CDR2 FQGTGA. CDR3 sequence: CASSLTAGELFF. The CDR3 DNA reads as TGTGCCAGCAGCTTAACCGCCGGGGAGCTGTTTTTT.

The chain couples TRBV2 to TRBJ2-1, with 11 bases fitting TRBD2. Germline CDR1 and CDR2: SNHLY and FYNNEI. Trimming removed 10 bases from V and 15 bases from J; junction bases left unmatched: 11. The CDR3 length is 12 residues. The CDR3 DNA reads as TGTGCCACCAAACTAGCGGGAGCAGTACCGTTCTTC. Amino acid sequence: CATKLAGAVPFF.

The V call is TRBV6-4, the J call TRBJ1-6; 10 bases match TRBD1. The CDR3 contains 15 residues. Trimming cost V 3 bases and J 10 bases; bases outside gene matches: 6. The germline gives CDR1 MRHNA, CDR2 SNTAGT. CDR3: CASSDGTGVDSPLHF. In DNA form, the CDR3 reads TGTGCCAGCAGTGATGGGACAGGGGTAGACTCACCCCTCCACTTT.

The V gene is TRBV4-3, the J gene TRBJ2-3; 7 nucleotides match TRBD2. V trimming: 1 base; J trimming: 2 bases; junction bases outside the gene matches: 6. The CDR3 length is 16 residues. CDR1 and CDR2 (germline): LGHNA, YSLEER. CDR3 bases: TGCGCCAGCAGCCAAGGGAGAGCGGGGATCACAGATACGCAGTATTTT. Amino acid sequence: CASSQGRAGITDTQYF.

The chain has TRBV7-3 and TRBJ2-2; unclear D gene. CDR3 length: 13 residues. V gave up 0 bases and J gave up 7 bases, with 6 bases separating them. CDR1 is SGHTA, CDR2 FQGTGA, per germline. The CDR3 is CASSLTESGELFF. DNA for the CDR3: TGTGCCAGCAGCTTAACCGAGAGCGGGGAGCTGTTTTTT.

The chain combines TRBV6-5 with TRBJ2-3; 8 bases align to TRBD1. The CDR3 extends over 16 amino acids. Per germline, CDR1 MNHEY and CDR2 SVGAGI. Trimming at V came to 2 bases and at J to 3 bases, leaving 7 bases not matched to a gene. The CDR3 DNA reads as TGTGCCAGCAGTTACAGGGGCAGGGGGCAAACAGATACGCAGTATTTT. Residues: CASSYRGRGQTDTQYF.

J is TRBJ2-1 and V is TRBV2; 8 bases fit TRBD1. CDR1 and CDR2 from the germline V gene are SNHLY and FYNNEI. This CDR3 has 11 amino acids. V lost 6 bases and J lost 15; bases outside the gene matches: 7. In DNA form, the CDR3 reads TGTGCCAGCAGACAAGGGACAGGTCCGTTCTTC. Protein sequence: CASRQGTGPFF.

CDR3: CASSPAGLDQPQHF. The CDR3 DNA follows: TGTGCCAGCAGTCCCGCGGGGCTGGATCAGCCCCAGCATTTT. The rearrangement joins TRBV28 to TRBJ1-5; a possible D gene is TRBD1 (5 bases). The CDR3 contains 14 residues. Germline assignment: CDR1 MDHEN and CDR2 SYDVKM. V gave up 5 bases and J gave up 5 bases, with 13 bases separating them.

This sequence joins TRBV25-1 and TRBJ1-1; TRBD1 matches 8 bases. V shed 4 bases, J shed 5 bases, and the junction held 6 bases outside the gene matches. CDR1 is MGHDK, CDR2 SYGVNS, per germline. This CDR3 has 14 amino acids. CDR3 sequence: CASSATGGGTEAFF. The DNA of the CDR3 is TGTGCCAGCAGTGCCACAGGGGGAGGAACTGAAGCTTTCTTT.